A selection of T cell receptor beta chains follows, all from one sample in a study of shared clonotypes between healthy human individuals. The data were produced by immunoSEQ multiplex PCR, yet TCRdb's version contains in-frame clones alone and is incomplete. This table holds roughly 2.4 million clones, approximately 95% found once. Sequenced: naive CD4+ T cells sorted from blood. The receptors were sampled from a man aged 18 to 30 in good health. Each CDR3 is given with its conserved first and last residue. Size is stated for part of the rows, as once, few or many counts, or as a class when the clone is expanded.

size: NA; J: TRBJ2-6; V: TRBV7-9; CDR3: CASSRWEGSGANVLTF
size: NA; J: TRBJ2-7; V: TRBV11-2; CDR3: CASSLWGSRDRPSSYEQYF
size: NA; J: TRBJ2-7; V: TRBV18; CDR3: CASSHGSDSYEQYF
size: NA; J: TRBJ2-4; V: TRBV28; CDR3: CASKGGTRGDIQYF
size: NA; J: TRBJ1-4; V: TRBV18; CDR3: CASSLNAPGANEKLFF
size: NA; J: TRBJ1-5; V: TRBV4-1; CDR3: CASSQDSSREYSNQPQHF
size: NA; J: TRBJ1-4; V: TRBV18; CDR3: CASSPGQGPNEKLFF
size: NA; J: TRBJ2-2; V: TRBV6-5; CDR3: CASSPSPAKWELFF
size: NA; J: TRBJ2-3; V: TRBV5-6; CDR3: CASSSKPDTQYF
size: NA; J: TRBJ2-7; V: TRBV19; CDR3: CASSIDHSRARGEQYF
size: NA; J: TRBJ1-4; V: TRBV28; CDR3: CASSLPNEKLFF
size: NA; J: TRBJ1-2; V: TRBV5-1; CDR3: CASSLDEGYGYTF
size: NA; J: TRBJ2-5; V: TRBV29-1; CDR3: CSVVGNQETQYF
size: NA; J: TRBJ1-1; V: TRBV10-1; CDR3: CASSESLGMNTEAFF
size: NA; J: TRBJ2-7; V: TRBV25-1; CDR3: CASSEIGGRGFYEQYF
size: NA; J: TRBJ2-3; V: TRBV27; CDR3: CASRDSGKAADTQYF
size: NA; J: TRBJ2-7; V: TRBV30; CDR3: CAWSTHRDEQYF
size: NA; J: TRBJ2-7; V: TRBV11-2; CDR3: CASSFLAGVYEQYF
size: NA; J: TRBJ1-5; V: TRBV6-5; CDR3: CASSTGSNQPQHF
size: NA; J: TRBJ1-2; V: TRBV6-5; CDR3: CASSRSTRDNYGYTF
size: NA; J: TRBJ2-5; V: TRBV29-1; CDR3: CSVEQGIRETQYF
size: once; J: TRBJ1-1; V: TRBV7-9; CDR3: CASSPLTGGMNTEAFF
size: NA; J: TRBJ1-2; V: TRBV4-1; CDR3: CASSQDVGYQGYTF
size: NA; J: TRBJ2-7; V: TRBV6-5; CDR3: CASRTGQGSYEQYF
size: NA; J: TRBJ1-2; V: TRBV6-1; CDR3: CASSESDRAYGYTF
size: NA; J: TRBJ1-6; V: TRBV6-1; CDR3: CASSDGRLGALHF
size: NA; J: TRBJ1-1; V: TRBV9; CDR3: CASSVELETEAFF